The T cell receptor beta chain described here comes from a study of T cell responses to AZD1222 COVID-19 vaccine. Study-level findings and limits: Reportedly, nearly half the spike-specific TCRs target unmutated variant regions. An increase in Spike-specific TCR breadth and depth was observed after two AZD1222 doses. Samples come after the peak T cell response, not at day 14. Among those given AZD1222, only 6 or 7 were seropositive at baseline.

Sequencing was performed with immunoSEQ multiplex PCR; in TCRdb, only in-frame clones are kept and a portion is missing. The table shows about 160,000 clones, with roughly nine tenths occurring only once. Germline loops: CDR1 MNHEY, CDR2 SMNVEV (reference sequence). Trimming left V 0 bases short and J 8 bases short, with 16 bases between. The CDR3 loop spans 16 amino acids. With respect to this clone: Its target is unknown.

The chain joins TRBV27 to TRBJ1-4; D is unclear. This specimen was peripheral blood, taken on day 0 of AZD1222 vaccination. The sequence came from an adult in good health. CDR3 sequence: CASSLSNSPYREKLFF. The CDR3 DNA sequence: TGTGCCAGCAGTTTATCAAATTCCCCTTACCGAGAAAAACTGTTTTTT.